The TCR beta chain described here comes from a study of early T cells in non-severe SARS-CoV-2 infection. In the study overall: It was bulk RNA from unsorted whole blood that was sequenced, and the chains were unpaired. Study-wide points: Private and CD4 specificities were missed by VDJdb matching, skewed to anti-spike CD8.

Between the trimmed V and J ends, which lost 5 bases and 6 bases, there was a span of 17 bases. The CDR3 has 14 amino acids. Germline V gene sequence: CDR1 SGHAT, CDR2 FQNNGV. This clonotype was detected many times. Antigen specificity is unknown. Each cDNA molecule carried a unique molecular identifier. Each CDR3 protein gets one entry after TCRdb re-called the 5' RACE reads with MiXCR. This table holds 37,000 or so distinct CDR3 sequences, about 6.2% found once. This sequence was found in an adult who was a healthcare worker with PCR-confirmed SARS-CoV-2 infection or an uninfected control (not recorded which). The sample comprised whole blood. The rearrangement joins TRBV11-2 to TRBJ2-7; TRBD1 might be the D (5 bases). This CDR3 is CASSPVTDLGEQYF. The CDR3 region has the DNA TGTGCCAGCAGCCCCGTGACAGATCTGGGCGAGCAGTACTTC.